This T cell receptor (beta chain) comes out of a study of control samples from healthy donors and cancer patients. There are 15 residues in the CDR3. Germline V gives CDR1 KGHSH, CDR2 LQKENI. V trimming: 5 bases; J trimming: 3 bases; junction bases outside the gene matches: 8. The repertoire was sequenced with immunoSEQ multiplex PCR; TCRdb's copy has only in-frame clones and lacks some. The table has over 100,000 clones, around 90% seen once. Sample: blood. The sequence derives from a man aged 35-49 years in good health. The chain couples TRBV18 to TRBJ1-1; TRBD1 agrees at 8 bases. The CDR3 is CASSSRTGWDTEAFF. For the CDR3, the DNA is TGTGCCAGCTCATCGAGGACAGGGTGGGACACTGAAGCTTTCTTT.